The clone carrying this T cell receptor beta chain occurred a few times. Its matching antigen is unknown. This sample was included in a study of CD8 T cells in ankylosing spondylitis. After removal of 0 bases from V and 10 bases from J, the junction contained 6 bases not matched to a gene. The CDR3 runs to 14 residues. Per the germline V gene, CDR1 is MDHEN and CDR2 is SYDVKM. One entry per CDR3 protein results from TCRdb running MiXCR on the 5' RACE reads. Found here are around 770,000 distinct CDR3 sequences, under 20% of them singletons; the top ten hold around 20%. Regarding the study as a whole: A motif of under ten highly homologous TCR beta variants was seen as apparently characteristic of ankylosing spondylitis blood.

The receptor was derived from a male donor with ankylosing spondylitis. Material: blood, either unsorted or a sorted T cell fraction (not recorded which). V is TRBV28 and J is TRBJ1-1; TRBD1 matches at 9 bases. CDR3 sequence reads: CASSLWGQGPIAFF. CDR3 coding DNA: TGTGCCAGCAGTTTATGGGGACAGGGCCCCATAGCTTTCTTT. Full variable domain (missing parts from reference TRBV28 and TRBJ1-1): DVKVTQSSRYLVKRTGEKVFLECVQDMDHENMFWYRQDPGLGLRLIYFSYDVKMKEKGDIPEGYSVSREKKERFSLILESASTNQTSMYLCASSLWGQGPIAFFGQGTRLTVV.